This TCR beta chain came from a study of identical twins. Study-wide results and limits: Conclusions were based on cross-sectional statistical analysis, without following the same donors. The degree of excess twin sharing was weaker in beta out-of-frame sequences.

A universal primer site was incorporated via template switching, and the cDNA contained unique molecular identifiers. TCRdb reanalysed the 5' RACE reads using MiXCR and keeps one entry per CDR3 protein. The table shows around 1.7 million distinct CDR3 sequences, with around a third occurring only once. This clonotype was counted between two and nine times. Its antigen is currently unknown. V was clipped by 0 bases and J by 3 bases, with 13 bases between them. The CDR3 length is 16 residues. CDR1 is SGHRS and CDR2 is YFSETQ in the germline V gene. The sequence came from a newborn girl in good health. Sequencing was carried out using cord blood. V gene TRBV5-1 combines with J gene TRBJ1-5, with D perhaps TRBD1 (6 bases). CDR3 nucleotides: TGCGCCAGCAGCTTGGACTCGGGACATCCCAATCAGCCCCAGCATTTT. This gives the protein CASSLDSGHPNQPQHF.